This TCR beta chain originates from a study of cytomegalovirus exposure and HLA in healthy donors (dated by TCRdb to about 2017). As for the study more broadly: In an earlier analysis of approximately 500 of the donors, roughly 300 Gb of sequence data and about 110 million unique TCR beta sequences from 150 million to 200 million T cells were reported. Approximately 300 gigabases of sequencing data and around 90 million unique TCR sequences made up an early release that covered some 640 HLA-typed donors. Among the approximately 420 genotyped donors, under 90% belonged to the genetic ancestry cluster associated with self-reported Caucasian donors. The study was designed to test whether signatures of past pathogen exposure could be identified by cataloging public T cell receptors. The study profiled the T cell repertoires of hundreds of subjects by immunosequencing and related them to cytomegalovirus serostatus. Besides the first cohort of around 700 subjects, a separate validation cohort made up of over 95 different subjects was used. High-throughput TCR immunosequencing, statistical association of individual TCRs with disease status, and machine learning were combined to predict cytomegalovirus infection status. In a later analysis, previously published TCR beta repertoires from several hundred donors were re-analyzed and high-resolution HLA genotyping was added so that TCR occurrence patterns could be studied. Rather than using new phenotypic data, the later analysis identified candidate immune exposures from TCR beta sequences and from how often those sequences occurred across donors. In an earlier analysis of 587 of the donors, high-throughput TCR beta sequencing was used to judge whether each TCR beta V gene segment behaved as functional or pseudogenic. Donor age, sex, ethnicity and CMV serostatus were compiled together with the repertoire data. In a later genetic analysis, genome-wide SNP genotypes for about 65% of the roughly 670 donors were used, and that subset was treated as a discovery cohort. All discovery cohort repertoires had been generated on a single sequencing platform. Both class I and class II loci were covered by HLA typing, at four-digit resolution. Typing coverage varied by locus: roughly 620-640 donors for A, B, C, DRB1 and DQB1; about 520 for DQA1; approximately 610 for DPA1; fewer than 480 for DPB1. A few DR-DQ haplotypes were handled as single units for association and clustering because linkage in the cohort was strong. Across 398 genotyped donors of the cohort, an average of approximately 240,000 unique TCR beta nucleotide sequences per donor were sequenced, and 15% to 20% of those sequences were non-productive. Findings and caveats that apply to the study as a whole: Most CMV-associated TCR beta chains appeared to be HLA-restricted in a later analysis, and the HLA associations seemed to be driven largely by CMV exposure. The authors suggested that the approach could potentially be extended to other disease states and immunological phenotypes. In vitro tests confirmed that a few of the cytomegalovirus-associated TCR beta chains recognize cytomegalovirus antigens. Compared with equally common non-associated chains, HLA-associated TCR beta chains in a later analysis were more clonally expanded and had lower generation probabilities. A cluster of highly shared sequence variants was judged likely to be a technical artifact of the sequencing pipeline. Broadly in line with IMGT annotations, most TCR beta V segments showed up in productive rearrangements about 87% or about 30% of the time in an earlier analysis of some 590 of the donors. A later genetic analysis associated a missense DCLRE1C variant with V-gene and J-gene trimming of TCR beta chains, and an independent cohort replicated the association. Only TCR beta chains were sequenced in this cohort, and the absence of alpha or paired-chain data limited detectable features. The only immune exposure information available for the cohort was CMV serostatus. Linkage disequilibrium might explain the correlated functional status among segregating V segments, but an unknown experimental factor could not be excluded. A further reported finding was that TCR beta sequences accurately predicted the HLA-A and HLA-B alleles for most subjects in the first cohort. Sequencing depth was assumed to be roughly uniform across donors in the presence/absence analyses, though that assumption may not hold. Strong co-occurrence of HLA alleles, especially DR and DQ, made assigning TCR associations to individual alleles difficult. Compared with the 666-donor mean, donors in an Asian-associated ancestry cluster had fewer N-insertions in productive TCRs, according to a later genetic analysis. In a later analysis, TCR association rates were found to vary across HLA loci, with the most associated TCRs seen for DRB1 alleles and the fewest for HLA-C alleles. Several of the top co-occurrence clusters appeared to be linked to parvovirus B19, influenza, CMV and Epstein-Barr virus, according to a later analysis. Because HLA typing was unavailable for some donors at each locus, only the typed subset was used in association tests. Some IMGT-functional V segments, including TRBV6-2 and TRBV6-3, could not be distinguished by the 87-base-pair reads and were therefore excluded. Because counts were too low, about 18 rarely observed V segments, including chromosome 9 orphons, were left out of the earlier analysis of approximately 500 of the donors. In a later analysis, over 15,000 TCR beta sequences were associated with specific HLA alleles at a false discovery rate of 0.05. Most TCR sequences were observed very rarely across donors, whereas some public TCRs were present in many individuals. The classifier was reported to diagnose cytomegalovirus status with high specificity and sensitivity in both the original and validation cohorts. In the study, approximately 150 TCR beta chains were listed as associated with cytomegalovirus.

In total, roughly 670 healthy bone marrow donors made up the cohort. Cohort members were all nominally healthy when sampled, although unrecorded immune exposures were likely present. The donor tested CMV seronegative and was one of the 352 seronegative cohort members. Each donor provided a peripheral blood sample, and peripheral blood mononuclear cells were used for TCR beta sequencing. The Qiagen DNeasy Blood Extraction Kit was used to extract genomic DNA from the blood cell samples. The protocol used for the library was the immunoSEQ multiplex PCR assay. The multiplex PCR relied on a mix of 60 forward primers for TCR Vbeta segments and 13 reverse primers for TCR Jbeta segments. Amplification of the CDR3 region of rearranged TCR beta genes was performed with a multiplex PCR assay on genomic DNA. The Illumina HiSeq System was used to sequence the amplified TCR beta libraries as 87-base-pair reads. The authors' analysis ran thus. A later analysis tallied about 77 million unique TCR beta chains across the roughly 610 repertoires, and approximately 11 million of those chains were shared by two or more donors. Raw reads were error-corrected and collapsed into unique sequences with a nearest-neighbor algorithm that merged closely related sequences to remove PCR and sequencing errors. Alignment of CDR3 sequences to IMGT reference sequences was used to assign V, D and J gene segments. For a sequence to be retained, a match of at least six nucleotides to both a V gene segment and a J gene segment was required. A rearrangement was called productive if the CDR3 had no stop codons and remained in frame with V and J, and every other rearrangement was called non-productive. Following IMGT convention, CDR3 was defined as the stretch from the second conserved V-encoded cysteine up to the conserved J-encoded phenylalanine. Sequences without an unambiguous match to a single V gene segment were excluded from the earlier analysis of several hundred of the donors. An earlier analysis of over 450 of the donors classified V segments as functional when productive rearrangements were above 56.7% and as segregating when the standard deviation between donors was above 5%. A statistical classification framework was built for diagnosing cytomegalovirus status from the catalog of TCR beta chain sequences. In a later analysis, V and J genes were assigned by comparing TCR nucleotide sequences against IMGT/GENE-DB human TR gene sequences. Using the TCRdist pipeline, a later analysis assigned CDR3 sequences along with most-parsimonious VDJ recombination scenarios. In a later analysis, each TCR beta chain was defined by its CDR3 amino acid sequence together with its V-gene family, and reads without a unique V-gene family were excluded. As a way to deal with suspected cross-contamination and a sequencing artifact, a later analysis dropped approximately 570 nucleotide sequences that were highly shared and had low generation probability. A later analysis calculated a clonal expansion index for each public chain from normalized within-repertoire ranks of inferred template counts. In a later analysis, generation probabilities were computed with a VDJ recombination model fitted to out-of-frame rearrangements, and the resulting probabilities were checked against IGoR. In a later analysis, hypergeometric tests were used to score TCR-TCR, TCR-HLA and TCR-CMV co-occurrence, with a repertoire-size bias correction applied to TCR pairs. In a later analysis, false discovery rates were estimated by permuting HLA or CMV assignments 20 times. In a later analysis, co-occurring TCRs were grouped with DBSCAN, and TCRdist sequence similarity was added when clustering was performed within HLA-allele-positive subsets. For co-occurrence clustering, repertoires with fewer than 30,000 or more than 120,000 public chains were excluded, along with four or five repertoires with anomalous nucleotide sharing. This immuneACCESS table, as held by TCRdb, lists in-frame sequences with V and J called but not all clones. Of the missing ones, under half trace to an unresolved V gene in checked studies; the others have no known cause. That table is the source of V, J and clone size, and D and trimming were worked out from the DNA. Within this sample are approximately 110,000 clones, with 79% of them counted one time only. The ten largest clones capture about 3% of the sample.

In the case of this clone: Its antigen has not been determined. One base away there is no much larger clone; base qualities are not given.

From the germline V gene, CDR1 is SQVTM and CDR2 is ANQGSEA. Taken from cysteine to phenylalanine, the CDR3 has 13 residues. The DNA shown is the 39-base CDR3, in frame from base 1. Trimming takes 6 bases off V and 3 bases off J; junction bases not matched to a gene: 4. Source material: PBMCs. The TCR sequence derives from a woman in her thirties or forties in good health and CMV-seronegative. The chain employs TRBV29-1 and TRBJ2-7; 11 middle bases align to TRBD1. The CDR3 reads as follows: CSVAGTGGYEQYF. The DNA sequence reads TGCAGCGTCGCCGGGACAGGGGGCTACGAGCAGTACTTC.